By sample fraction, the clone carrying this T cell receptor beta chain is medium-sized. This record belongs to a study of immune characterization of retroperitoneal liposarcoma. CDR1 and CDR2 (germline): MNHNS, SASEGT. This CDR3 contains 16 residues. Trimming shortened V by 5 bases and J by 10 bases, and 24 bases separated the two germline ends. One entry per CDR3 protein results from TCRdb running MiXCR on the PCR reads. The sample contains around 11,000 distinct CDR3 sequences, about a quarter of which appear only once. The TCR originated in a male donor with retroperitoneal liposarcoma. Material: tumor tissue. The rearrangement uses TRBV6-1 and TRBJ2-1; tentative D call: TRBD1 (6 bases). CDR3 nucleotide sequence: TGTGCCAGCAGTTTGCCCGCCGGTACAGGGTGGTACGAGCAGTTCTTC. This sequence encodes CASSLPAGTGWYEQFF.